Listed below are T cell receptor beta chains from one sample, sequenced in a study of technical replicates of blood from a few donors. Profiled with immunoSEQ multiplex PCR; TCRdb holds only in-frame clones, not every one. The sample records under 80,000 clones, around 92% being singletons. The source material was T cells isolated from PBMCs. The receptor set was obtained from a human donor in good health. Some clones in this sample may be carry-over from other donors' samples. The conserved cysteine and the conserved F or W are not part of the CDR3 here. Fields, in order: J gene, V gene, CDR3 protein.

J: TRBJ1-4; V: TRBV2; CDR3: ASSPPTANEKLF
J: TRBJ2-7; V: TRBV11-3; CDR3: ASSLNRLVLPEQY
J: TRBJ1-1; V: TRBV4-1; CDR3: ASSLDREKGVNTEAF
J: TRBJ2-2; V: TRBV5-1; CDR3: ASSWDLAGAWELF
J: TRBJ2-1; V: TRBV30; CDR3: AWSMGPEQF
J: TRBJ1-1; V: TRBV14; CDR3: ASSQARGGGTEAF
J: TRBJ2-5; V: TRBV2; CDR3: ASSGLLRETQY
J: TRBJ2-1; V: TRBV5-1; CDR3: ASSLDLVVSNNEQF
J: TRBJ2-3; V: TRBV4-1; CDR3: ASSRQTGGTDTQY
J: TRBJ1-4; V: TRBV29-1; CDR3: SAGTATNEKLF
J: TRBJ1-6; V: TRBV5-4; CDR3: ASSLRSSPLH
J: TRBJ2-7; V: TRBV6-5; CDR3: ASRGGTGTNEQY
J: TRBJ1-2; V: TRBV2; CDR3: ASSEGGGWGGYGYT
J: TRBJ2-7; V: TRBV30; CDR3: AWSPDLKASYEQY
J: TRBJ2-4; V: TRBV6-6; CDR3: ASRTGRLDIQY
J: TRBJ2-7; V: TRBV7-6; CDR3: ASSRTAGGPEQY
J: TRBJ1-2; V: TRBV28; CDR3: ASSSMTYGGYGYT
J: TRBJ1-4; V: TRBV21-1; CDR3: ASSKQVVANEKLF
J: TRBJ2-1; V: TRBV5-1; CDR3: ASSWKVGEGEQF
J: -; V: TRBV11-1; CDR3: ASSPRDRALYEQY